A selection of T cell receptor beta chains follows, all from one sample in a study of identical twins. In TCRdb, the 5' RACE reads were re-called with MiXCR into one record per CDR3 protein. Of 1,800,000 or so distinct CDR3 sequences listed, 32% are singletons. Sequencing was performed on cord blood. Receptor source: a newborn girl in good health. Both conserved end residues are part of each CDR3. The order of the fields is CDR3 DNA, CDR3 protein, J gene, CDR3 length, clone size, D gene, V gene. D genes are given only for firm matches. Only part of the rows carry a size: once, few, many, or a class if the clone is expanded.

TGTGCCAGCAGTGAAAACAGGGAGCTCACTGAAGCTTTCTTT | CASSENRELTEAFF | TRBJ1-1 | 14 | - | - | TRBV6-1
TGCAGTGCTAGTGGGCAGGTGAGCACCGGGGAGCTGTTTTTT | CSASGQVSTGELFF | TRBJ2-2 | 14 | - | - | TRBV20-1
TGCAGCGTACCTGCCTGGACAGGGGTGCGGGATGGCTACACCTTC | CSVPAWTGVRDGYTF | TRBJ1-2 | 15 | - | TRBD1 | TRBV29-1
TGTGCCAGCAGTTCCCAGGGGGCAGGGAACACTGAAGCTTTCTTT | CASSSQGAGNTEAFF | TRBJ1-1 | 15 | - | TRBD1 | TRBV28
TGCGCCAGCAGCTTTACGGGACGTTCCTACGAGCAGTACTTC | CASSFTGRSYEQYF | TRBJ2-7 | 14 | - | - | TRBV5-1
TGTGCCAGCAGCCAAGGTTTAGTCTTGTCCGGGGAGCTGTTTTTT | CASSQGLVLSGELFF | TRBJ2-2 | 15 | - | - | TRBV3-1
TGTGCCAGCAGACAGGGGGCCGTTTATGGCTACACCTTC | CASRQGAVYGYTF | TRBJ1-2 | 13 | - | TRBD1 | TRBV28
TGCGCCTGCAGCCTATCCGGGACTAGCGTAAGCTCCTACAATGAGCAGTTCTTC | CACSLSGTSVSSYNEQFF | TRBJ2-1 | 18 | - | TRBD2 | TRBV4-1
TGTGCCAGCAGTTTTCAAATCCCAAGCACAGATACGCAGTATTTT | CASSFQIPSTDTQYF | TRBJ2-3 | 15 | - | - | TRBV28
TGTGCCAGCAGTGATCCGGGACTAGTGAGAGAGACCCAGTACTTC | CASSDPGLVRETQYF | TRBJ2-5 | 15 | few | TRBD2 | TRBV6-1
TGCAGCGTTGAAAGCGACCTGGTCACTGAAGCTTTCTTT | CSVESDLVTEAFF | TRBJ1-1 | 13 | - | - | TRBV29-1
TGTGCCAGCAGTTACTCGCCGGACATCTTCTATGGCTACACCTTC | CASSYSPDIFYGYTF | TRBJ1-2 | 15 | few | - | TRBV6-5
TGTGCCAGCCCACCGGGACTAGGGTGGACCGGGGAGCTGTTTTTT | CASPPGLGWTGELFF | TRBJ2-2 | 15 | - | TRBD2 | TRBV6-1
TGCGCCAGCAGCCACACCCTAGCGGGGAATCAAGATACGCAGTATTTT | CASSHTLAGNQDTQYF | TRBJ2-3 | 16 | few | TRBD2 | TRBV5-1
TGTGCCAGCAGTTTGACAAATCATGAGCAGTTCTTC | CASSLTNHEQFF | TRBJ2-1 | 12 | - | - | TRBV12-3/TRBV12-4
TGTGCTAGTGGTTTCGAAGCTAACTATGGCTACACCTTC | CASGFEANYGYTF | TRBJ1-2 | 13 | - | - | TRBV12-5
TGTGCCAGCAGTTACGCTAGCGGGATGGAGACCCAGTACTTC | CASSYASGMETQYF | TRBJ2-5 | 14 | - | TRBD2 | TRBV6-2/TRBV6-3
TGTGCCAGCAGCTTGAGATTGGGAAGCAATCAGCCCCAGCATTTT | CASSLRLGSNQPQHF | TRBJ1-5 | 15 | - | - | TRBV5-6
TGCGCCAGCAGCTTGGGAAGGGCTGCCGGGGCCGCCCGGAACACTGAAGCTTTCTTT | CASSLGRAAGAARNTEAFF | TRBJ1-1 | 19 | - | - | TRBV5-1
TGTGCTAGTGGTTTGAGAGGGGATACGCAGTATTTT | CASGLRGDTQYF | TRBJ2-3 | 12 | - | - | TRBV12-5
TGTGCCAGCAGTACATCGATGGAGGGAGGGAGAGATACGCAGTATTTT | CASSTSMEGGRDTQYF | TRBJ2-3 | 16 | few | TRBD2 | TRBV28
TGTGCCAGCAGCCAAGTTTCCAGGGGAACCTACGAGCAGTACTTC | CASSQVSRGTYEQYF | TRBJ2-7 | 15 | few | - | TRBV3-1
TGTGCCAGCAGCCAAGATAAGCTTCTAGTGCGGGAGACCCAGTACTTC | CASSQDKLLVRETQYF | TRBJ2-5 | 16 | - | - | TRBV3-1
TGCGCCAGCAGCTTGGACGGGCGGGCGACGAGCACTGAAGCTTTCTTT | CASSLDGRATSTEAFF | TRBJ1-1 | 16 | few | - | TRBV5-1
TGTGCCAGCAGCTCCACTAGCGGGTACCAAGAGACCCAGTACTTC | CASSSTSGYQETQYF | TRBJ2-5 | 15 | few | TRBD2 | TRBV11-2
TGTGCCAGCAGGGGGCAAGAGACCCAGTACTTC | CASRGQETQYF | TRBJ2-5 | 11 | many | TRBD1 | TRBV5-1
TGCAGTGCTAGCCCTCGGTCGTCGGGGCGCTACGAGCAGTACTTC | CSASPRSSGRYEQYF | TRBJ2-7 | 15 | few | - | TRBV20-1
TGTGCCAGCAGTGCCGGACAGCCGTTAAACTATGGCTACACCTTC | CASSAGQPLNYGYTF | TRBJ1-2 | 15 | few | - | TRBV6-1
TGTGCCATTACGGGAACGGACAGGGCCCAATTAAACACCGGGGAGCTGTTTTTT | CAITGTDRAQLNTGELFF | TRBJ2-2 | 18 | - | TRBD1 | TRBV2
TGTGCCACCCAACTAGCGTTCCTCTCCTACGAGCAGTACTTC | CATQLAFLSYEQYF | TRBJ2-7 | 14 | few | TRBD2 | TRBV28
TGCGCCAGCAGCTTGGTGGGGTTGGCAACTAATGAAAAACTGTTTTTT | CASSLVGLATNEKLFF | TRBJ1-4 | 16 | few | - | TRBV5-1
TGCAGTGCTAGACCGGTAGCGGGAGGTTTCTACGAGCAGTACTTC | CSARPVAGGFYEQYF | TRBJ2-7 | 15 | - | TRBD2 | TRBV20-1
TGTGCCAGCAGTCCTATTGCCAGCACAGATACGCAGTATTTT | CASSPIASTDTQYF | TRBJ2-3 | 14 | - | - | TRBV2
TGTGCCAGCAGTTCCCAGTCCGGGACAGATAATGAAAAACTGTTTTTT | CASSSQSGTDNEKLFF | TRBJ1-4 | 16 | few | TRBD1 | TRBV28
TGTGCCAGCAGCCTAGTGACTAGCGGGAGGATACAGTACAATGAGCAGTTCTTC | CASSLVTSGRIQYNEQFF | TRBJ2-1 | 18 | - | TRBD2 | TRBV11-2
TGTGCCAGCACCGCACAAATAGCGGTACCCTACAATGAGCAGTTCTTC | CASTAQIAVPYNEQFF | TRBJ2-1 | 16 | - | - | TRBV2
TGTGCCAGCGTGTCGGGAGAGCCTAGCACAGATACGCAGTATTTT | CASVSGEPSTDTQYF | TRBJ2-3 | 15 | few | - | TRBV28
TGTGCCAGCGCCCGATGGGGACCCTACGAGCAGTACTTC | CASARWGPYEQYF | TRBJ2-7 | 13 | few | - | TRBV3-1
TGTGCCAGCAGCCAAGAGGCGGACAGGGTAAAGTACTTC | CASSQEADRVKYF | TRBJ2-7 | 13 | - | TRBD1 | TRBV4-2
TGTGCCAGTCCCGGGACAGGGGAAGAGACCCAGTACTTC | CASPGTGEETQYF | TRBJ2-5 | 13 | few | TRBD1 | TRBV2
TGTGCCAGCAGGCTCTTAGCCGGGTTGGAAGGAAACACCATATATTTT | CASRLLAGLEGNTIYF | TRBJ1-3 | 16 | - | - | TRBV6-6
TGCAGTGCTAGGGAGGGCAACTCTGGGGCCAACGTCCTGACTTTC | CSAREGNSGANVLTF | TRBJ2-6 | 15 | - | - | TRBV20-1
TGTGCCAGCAGTTTATCTGTAGCGGGGGGACTCCAAGAGACCCAGTACTTC | CASSLSVAGGLQETQYF | TRBJ2-5 | 17 | - | TRBD2 | TRBV27
TGCAGTGCTAGGTTCAGGGGGGCCTATGGCTACACCTTC | CSARFRGAYGYTF | TRBJ1-2 | 13 | few | TRBD1 | TRBV20-1
TGTGCCAGCAGCACCACCGGGACATCGAACACTGAAGCTTTCTTT | CASSTTGTSNTEAFF | TRBJ1-1 | 15 | - | - | TRBV7-9
TGTGCCAGCAGCCCGCCGGGACAGGGGGGAATGGGCTCCTACAATGAGCAGTTCTTC | CASSPPGQGGMGSYNEQFF | TRBJ2-1 | 19 | - | TRBD1 | TRBV7-9
TGCGCCAGCAGCTTGGAGGGTACGCAGTATTTT | CASSLEGTQYF | TRBJ2-3 | 11 | many | - | TRBV12-3/TRBV12-4